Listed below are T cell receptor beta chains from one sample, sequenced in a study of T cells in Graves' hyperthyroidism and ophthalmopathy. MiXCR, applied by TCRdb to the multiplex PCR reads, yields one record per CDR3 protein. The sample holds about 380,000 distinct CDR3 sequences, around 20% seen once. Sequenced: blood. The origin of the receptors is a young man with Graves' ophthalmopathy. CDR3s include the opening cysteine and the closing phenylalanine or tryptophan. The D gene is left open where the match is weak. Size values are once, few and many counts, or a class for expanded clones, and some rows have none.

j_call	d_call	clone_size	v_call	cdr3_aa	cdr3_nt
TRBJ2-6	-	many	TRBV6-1	CASSEARSGANVLTF	TGTGCCAGCAGTGAAGCCCGCTCTGGGGCCAACGTCCTGACTTTC
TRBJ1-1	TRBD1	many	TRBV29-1	CSVERTGGINTEAFF	TGCAGCGTTGAAAGGACAGGGGGGATCAACACTGAAGCTTTCTTT
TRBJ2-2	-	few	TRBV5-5	CASCLATANTGELFF	TGTGCCAGCTGTCTGGCCACGGCGAACACCGGGGAGCTGTTTTTT
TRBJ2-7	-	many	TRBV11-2	CASSLDDTNLSYEQYF	TGTGCCAGCAGCTTAGACGACACAAATCTTTCCTACGAGCAGTACTTC
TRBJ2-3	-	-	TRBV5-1	CASSLGAPVDTQYF	TGCGCCAGCAGCTTGGGCGCCCCCGTGGATACGCAGTATTTT
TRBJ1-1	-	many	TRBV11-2	CASSLDRGAKTEAFF	TGTGCCAGCAGCTTAGATCGGGGGGCTAAAACTGAAGCTTTCTTT
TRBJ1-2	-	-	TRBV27	CASSQQGIAYGYTF	TGTGCCAGCAGTCAACAGGGAATCGCCTATGGCTACACCTTC
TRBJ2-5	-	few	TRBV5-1	CASSLGQEDTQYF	TGCGCCAGCAGCTTGGGGCAGGAGGACACCCAGTACTTC
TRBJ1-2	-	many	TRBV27	CASRGIGAYVGYGYTF	TGTGCCAGCAGGGGGATCGGAGCGTACGTAGGGTATGGCTACACCTTC
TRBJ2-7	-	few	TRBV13	CASSTSVGSAYEQCF	TGTGCCAGCAGCACTTCCGTCGGGTCAGCCTACGAGCAGTGCTTC
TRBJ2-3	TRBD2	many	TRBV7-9	CASSRDSSGGADTQYF	TGTGCCAGCAGTCGGGACTCTAGCGGGGGGGCAGATACGCAGTATTTT
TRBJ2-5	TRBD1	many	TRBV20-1	CSATGGGGTQYF	TGCAGTGCTACAGGGGGCGGCGGGACCCAGTACTTC
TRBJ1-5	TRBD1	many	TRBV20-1	CSARDRGGQPQHF	TGCAGTGCTAGGGACAGGGGCGGTCAGCCCCAGCATTTT
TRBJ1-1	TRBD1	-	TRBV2	CASRPSRDRGLEAFF	TGTGCCAGCAGACCTTCCCGGGACAGGGGGCTTGAAGCTTTCTTT
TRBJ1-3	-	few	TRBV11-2	CASSVEPLVPGTIYF	TGTGCCAGCAGCGTAGAGCCTCTTGTCCCGGGCACCATATATTTT
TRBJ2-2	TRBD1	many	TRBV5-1	CASSLRTGVDGELFF	TGCGCCAGCAGCCTTCGGACAGGGGTTGACGGGGAGCTGTTTTTT
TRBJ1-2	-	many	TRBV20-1	CSARRSLQVWGYTF	TGCAGTGCTAGGAGGTCCCTACAGGTCTGGGGCTACACCTTC
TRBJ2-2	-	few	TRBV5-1	CASSLEGATTGELFF	TGCGCCAGCAGCTTGGAAGGGGCGACCACCGGGGAGCTGTTTTTT
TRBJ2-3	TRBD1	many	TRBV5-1	CASSLGTGPAVDTQYF	TGCGCCAGCAGCTTGGGGACAGGGCCCGCGGTGGATACGCAGTATTTT
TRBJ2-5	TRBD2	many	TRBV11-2	CASTISGVGQETQYF	TGTGCCAGCACCATCAGCGGGGTTGGGCAAGAGACCCAGTACTTC
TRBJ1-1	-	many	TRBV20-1	CSAGIQTNTEAFF	TGCAGTGCGGGGATCCAGACGAACACTGAAGCTTTCTTT
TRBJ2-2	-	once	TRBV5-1	CVSSLGSIGPGELFF	TGCGTCAGCAGCTTAGGCTCGATAGGCCCCGGGGAGCTGTTTTTT
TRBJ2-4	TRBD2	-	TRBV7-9	CASSLTGTIHIQYF	TGTGCCAGCAGCTTAACCGGGACTATTCATATTCAGTACTTC
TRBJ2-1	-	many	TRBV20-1	CSASGTNLGDEQFF	TGCAGTGCTTCCGGGACCAACCTGGGAGATGAGCAGTTCTTC
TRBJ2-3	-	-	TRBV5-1	CASSSHGGHYTDTQYF	TGCGCCAGCAGCTCCCACGGGGGGCACTACACAGATACGCAGTATTTT
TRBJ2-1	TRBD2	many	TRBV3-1	CASSQGTSGRNNEQFF	TGTGCCAGCAGCCAAGGGACTAGCGGGCGGAACAATGAGCAGTTCTTC
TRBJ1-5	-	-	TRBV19	CASTYYHYSNQPQHF	TGTGCCAGTACTTATTACCATTATAGCAATCAGCCCCAGCATTTT